These 27 T cell receptor beta chains came from one sample sequenced in a study of shared T cell receptors in the human thymus. TCRdb's copy holds only in-frame clones and misses some; the assay was immunoSEQ multiplex PCR. Of hundreds of thousands of clones listed, 87% are singletons. These same records also appear under a second study, on human thymus T cells.

Sequencing used thymocytes. All receptors come from a boy under two years old with a congenital heart defect.

V is TRBV28 and J is TRBJ2-1; weak D call: TRBD2 (5 bases). Germline CDR1 is MDHEN and CDR2 is SYDVKM. The CDR3 covers 17 residues. Trimming pared 6 bases from V and 4 bases from J, leaving 22 bases between. CDR3 DNA: TGTGCCAGCAGCCAATCGCCTTGGTGGGAGAAATACAATGAGCAGTTCTTC. The encoded protein is CASSQSPWWEKYNEQFF.

This rearrangement joins TRBV28 to TRBJ1-4, with 8 positions matching TRBD1. This CDR3 spans 16 amino acids. Germline loops: CDR1 MDHEN, CDR2 SYDVKM. The V gene end was trimmed by 0 bases and the J gene end by 9 bases; junction bases not matched to a gene: 9. This CDR3 reads CASSLCSDRGNKKLFF. The CDR3 region has the DNA TGTGCCAGCAGTTTATGCTCCGACAGGGGTAACAAAAAACTGTTTTTT.

The chain couples TRBV18 to TRBJ1-1; 7 bases agree with TRBD1. In germline, CDR1 is KGHSH, CDR2 LQKENI. The V and J ends lost 4 bases and 0 bases, in that order; junction bases with no gene match: 8. The CDR3 has 16 amino acids. The CDR3 sequence is CASSLTEGAMNTEAFF. CDR3 coding DNA: TGTGCCAGCTCACTTACGGAGGGGGCTATGAACACTGAAGCTTTCTTT.

The chain joins TRBV4-1 to TRBJ2-3, with unresolved D. The CDR3 is 16 residues long. Trimming removed 0 bases from V and 0 bases from J, with 10 bases in between. Germline CDR1 reads MGHRA; CDR2 reads YSYEKL. The CDR3 coding sequence is TGCGCCAGCAGCCAAGATCCAGGTCCTAGCACAGATACGCAGTATTTT. Translated: CASSQDPGPSTDTQYF.

The rearrangement uses TRBV5-4 and TRBJ2-3; 9 nucleotides match TRBD2. The CDR3 runs to 16 residues. In germline, CDR1 is SGHNT, CDR2 YYREEE (reference sequence). V shed 3 bases, J shed 4 bases, and the junction held 9 bases outside the gene matches. DNA for the CDR3: TGTGCCAGCAGCTCACATAGCGGGGGAGTTTCAGATACGCAGTATTTT. Residues: CASSSHSGGVSDTQYF. Variable domain in full (rest from reference TRBV5-4 and TRBJ2-3): ETGVTQSPTHLIKTRGQQVTLRCSSQSGHNTVSWYQQALGQGPQFIFQYYREEENGRGNFPPRFSGLQFPNYSSELNVNALELDDSALYLCASSSHSGGVSDTQYFGPGTRLTVL.

CDR3 region: CASSLEPAPTNQPQHF. The CDR3 bases are TGTGCCAGCAGCTTAGAGCCAGCGCCAACCAATCAGCCCCAGCATTTT. The chain uses TRBV7-6 and TRBJ1-5, with no clear D. Germline V lookup: CDR1 SGHVS, CDR2 FNYEAQ. The CDR3 is made up of 16 amino acids. V lost 1 base and J 3 bases, leaving 13 bases between the germline ends.

The rearrangement links TRBV30 to TRBJ1-1; weak D call: TRBD1 (6 bases). Germline CDR1 and CDR2: GTSNPN and SVGIG (reference sequence). The CDR3 is made up of 19 amino acids. V lost 0 bases and J lost 0, with 23 bases in between. The CDR3 DNA reads TGTGCCTGGAGTGTATCCTCTGGGCGCAGGGGTCATATGAACACTGAAGCTTTCTTT. Its translation is CAWSVSSGRRGHMNTEAFF.

The rearrangement joins TRBV14 to TRBJ1-2; the match to TRBD1 covers 9 bases. This CDR3 has 18 residues. V shed 4 bases, J shed 3 bases, and the junction held 15 bases outside the gene matches. Germline V CDR1 and CDR2: SGHDN, FVKESK. CDR3 protein: CASSLAGTGPEGDYGYTF. The CDR3, as DNA: TGTGCCAGCAGCCTAGCCGGGACAGGGCCCGAGGGGGACTATGGCTACACCTTC.

The sample holds one count of this clone. This chain links TRBV19 with TRBJ1-1, with 7 bases aligning to TRBD1. Trimming cost V 2 bases and J 2 bases; bases outside gene matches: 20. The germline gives CDR1 LNHDA, CDR2 SQIVND (reference sequence). The CDR3 runs 20 residues. For the CDR3, the DNA is TGTGCCAGTAGTATACCCCAGGGGGGAGTTACAGGTTGGTCTAACACTGAAGCTTTCTTT. Its translation is CASSIPQGGVTGWSNTEAFF.

The chain carries TRBV28 and TRBJ1-3; D might be TRBD1 (5 bases). This CDR3 region has 18 residues. Per the germline V gene, CDR1 is MDHEN and CDR2 is SYDVKM. The V and J ends lost 2 bases and 2 bases respectively, with 19 bases between them. The CDR3 sequence: CASSLRGIGRTTGNTIYF. The CDR3 DNA follows: TGTGCCAGCAGTTTAAGGGGTATAGGACGGACGACTGGAAACACCATATATTTT.

V usage is TRBV15 and J usage is TRBJ2-7; the D is unclear. CDR3 length equals 13 residues. The germline gives CDR1 LNHNV, CDR2 YYDKDF (reference sequence). Trimming stripped 0 bases from V and 4 bases from J, with 7 bases between. The CDR3 region has the DNA TGTGCCACCAGCAGAGATCTCGAGTACGAGCAGTACTTC. Residues: CATSRDLEYEQYF.

This clone was seen just once. V gene TRBV27 combines with J gene TRBJ1-1, with TRBD1 as a possible D gene (6 bases). The germline V gene encodes CDR1 MNHEY and CDR2 SMNVEV (reference sequence). The CDR3 runs 15 residues. Trimming shortened V by 3 bases and J by 1 base, and 12 bases separated the two germline ends. For the CDR3, the DNA is TGTGCCAGCAGTTTCCTCAAGGACAGGAACACTGAAGCTTTCTTT. This encodes CASSFLKDRNTEAFF.

A single count supports this clone. The chain uses TRBV14 and TRBJ1-1; TRBD1 matches 12 bases. CDR3 size: 17 residues. The trim removed 0 bases at V and 2 bases at J, leaving 4 bases unmatched. Germline V gene data show CDR1 as SGHDN and CDR2 as FVKESK. The DNA of the CDR3 is TGTGCCAGCAGCCAAGAAGGGACAGGGGGCATAAACACTGAAGCTTTCTTT. Protein: CASSQEGTGGINTEAFF. Looking up the rest from reference TRBV14 and TRBJ1-1 gives the full variable domain: EAGVTQFPSHSVIEKGQTVTLRCDPISGHDNLYWYRRVMGKEIKFLLHFVKESKQDESGMPNNRFLAERTGGTYSTLKVQPAELEDSGVYFCASSQEGTGGINTEAFFGQGTRLTVV.

The V and J genes are TRBV19 and TRBJ1-3; possibly TRBD1 for D (6 bases). This CDR3 has 17 residues. Germline assignment: CDR1 LNHDA and CDR2 SQIVND (reference sequence). Trimming removed 1 base at V and 0 bases at J, with 13 bases between. Written as DNA, the CDR3 is TGTGCCAGTAGTATAGGTGGGGGCCAAAACTCTGGAAACACCATATATTTT. It codes for CASSIGGGQNSGNTIYF.

This clone has just one count. The rearrangement joins TRBV6-1 to TRBJ1-2; maybe TRBD1 (6 bases). This CDR3 is 15 amino acids long. Trimming stripped 8 bases from V and 4 bases from J, with 20 bases between. Germline V CDR1 and CDR2: MNHNS, SASEGT. The CDR3, as DNA: TGTGCCAGCGTCCGAGGGGGAATCAGGGGCTATGGCTACACCTTC. Protein product: CASVRGGIRGYGYTF.

V usage is TRBV2 and J usage is TRBJ2-5, with a tentative D call TRBD1 (5 bases). V gave up 6 bases and J gave up 1 base, with 18 bases separating them. CDR1 is SNHLY, CDR2 FYNNEI, per germline. The CDR3 is 16 residues long. CDR3 in DNA: TGTGCCAGCAGGACGCAGGGCTACCCTCCCCAAGAGACCCAGTACTTC. Amino acid sequence: CASRTQGYPPQETQYF.

The chain carries TRBV5-4 and TRBJ1-1; perhaps TRBD1 as D (5 bases). This CDR3 has 14 amino acids. The V gene's germline CDR1 is SGHNT and CDR2 YYREEE (reference sequence). Trimming removed 7 bases at V and 0 bases at J, with 13 bases between. The CDR3 loop is CASGNTGLNTEAFF. The CDR3 DNA follows: TGTGCCAGCGGCAACACAGGATTGAACACTGAAGCTTTCTTT.

The chain uses TRBV6-6 and TRBJ2-7; 8 positions agree with TRBD2. V dropped 2 bases and J dropped 5; count of bases not matched to a gene: 8. The CDR3 covers 15 residues. Germline CDR1 and CDR2: MNHNY and SVGAGI (reference sequence). As DNA, the CDR3 is TGTGCCAGCAGTTACCCGGGGACTAGTTCCCACGAGCAGTACTTC. Its protein product is CASSYPGTSSHEQYF.

This clone appeared a few times. The J gene is TRBJ1-1, the V gene TRBV20-1; no clear D. Germline V gene sequence: CDR1 DFQATT, CDR2 SNEGSKA (reference sequence). The V end was cut by 2 bases, the J end by 5 bases, with 6 bases between. The CDR3 extends over 11 amino acids. CDR3 DNA sequence: TGCAGTGCTAGAACGAGGACTGAAGCTTTCTTT. Its translation is CSARTRTEAFF.

The CDR3 bases are TGTGCCAGCAGTGGGATGGCAAGGACAGGGTGGCAGAACACTGAAGCTTTCTTT. It encodes CASSGMARTGWQNTEAFF. The V gene is TRBV2, the J gene TRBJ1-1; 8 bases fit TRBD1. The germline gives CDR1 SNHLY, CDR2 FYNNEI. The CDR3 runs to 18 residues. Trimming took 4 bases from V and 1 from J; bases not matched to a gene: 14.

This rearrangement joins TRBV6-1 to TRBJ2-3; D unclear. Trimming removed 6 bases at V and 6 bases at J, with 13 bases between. The length of the CDR3 is 13 residues. Germline loops: CDR1 MNHNS, CDR2 SASEGT. CDR3 nucleotide sequence: TGTGCCAGCAGACCCACTCCTGGTGATACGCAGTATTTT. This codes for CASRPTPGDTQYF.

This sequence joins TRBV29-1 and TRBJ2-3, with D perhaps matching TRBD1 (6 bases). The CDR3 contains 15 residues. V gave up 2 bases and J gave up 3 bases, with 15 bases separating them. Germline assignment: CDR1 SQVTM and CDR2 ANQGSEA. The CDR3 region has the DNA TGCAGCGTTGAACCCTCAGGGGATGGGACAGATACGCAGTATTTT. This codes for CSVEPSGDGTDTQYF.

The chain combines TRBV27 with TRBJ1-2; 8 nucleotides match TRBD1. The V segment lost 5 bases and the J segment 7 bases; nucleotides outside the gene matches: 9. The CDR3 loop spans 14 amino acids. Germline CDR1 is MNHEY and CDR2 is SMNVEV (reference sequence). The chain's CDR3 is CASSRMDRVFGYTF. As DNA, the CDR3 is TGTGCCAGCAGTAGGATGGACAGGGTATTTGGCTACACCTTC.

The V call is TRBV5-5, the J call TRBJ1-2; D ambiguous. The V end was cut by 4 bases, the J end by 8 bases, with 21 bases between. Germline V gene data show CDR1 as SGHKS and CDR2 as YYEKEE (reference sequence). The CDR3 has 15 amino acids. In nucleotides, the CDR3 is TGTGCCAGCAGCCCCCGGGAGCAGAGATTCAGGGGCTACACCTTC. Translated: CASSPREQRFRGYTF.

This chain's CDR3 is CASSQKDRGHNSPLHF. Written as DNA, the CDR3 is TGTGCCAGCAGCCAGAAAGACAGGGGGCATAATTCACCCCTCCACTTT. The chain is built from TRBV14 and TRBJ1-6, with 10 bases fitting TRBD1. The CDR3 has 16 residues. The V gene end was trimmed by 3 bases and the J gene end by 5 bases; junction bases not matched to a gene: 4. Per germline, CDR1 SGHDN and CDR2 FVKESK.

The CDR3 loop is CASSLALTSGKPYNEQFF. DNA for the CDR3: TGTGCCAGCAGCTTAGCCTTGACTAGCGGGAAGCCCTACAATGAGCAGTTCTTC. The V call is TRBV7-2, the J call TRBJ2-1; 11 bases match TRBD2. This CDR3 comprises 18 residues. The germline gives CDR1 SGHTA, CDR2 FQGNSA. The V segment lost 0 bases and the J segment 2 bases; nucleotides outside the gene matches: 6. The variable domain in full, with the rest retrieved from reference TRBV7-2 and TRBJ2-1, is GAGVSQSPSNKVTEKGKDVELRCDPISGHTALYWYRQSLGQGLEFLIYFQGNSAPDKSGLPSDRFSAERTGGSVSTLTIQRTQQEDSAVYLCASSLALTSGKPYNEQFFGPGTRLTVL.

The V and J genes are TRBV5-1 and TRBJ2-7; D is possibly TRBD2 (6 bases). The V end was cut by 4 bases, the J end by 3 bases, with 20 bases between. Germline CDR1 reads SGHRS; CDR2 reads YFSETQ. CDR3 size: 16 residues. Written as DNA, the CDR3 is TGCGCCAGCAGCCCGGCCTCCGGGACTGGTAACTACGAGCAGTACTTC. Translating it yields CASSPASGTGNYEQYF.